This T cell receptor (beta chain) is from a study of CD8 T cells in ankylosing spondylitis. This clonotype has only a few counts. The antigen remains unidentified. Using quantitative 5'-RACE with molecular barcodes, the authors made TCR beta libraries. In TCRdb, the 5' RACE reads were re-called with MiXCR into one record per CDR3 protein. The sample includes about 280,000 distinct CDR3 sequences, roughly 20% of them seen just once. V trimming: 2 bases; J trimming: 6 bases; junction bases outside the gene matches: 3. The CDR3 sequence is 14 residues long. The germline V gene has CDR1 MNHEY and CDR2 SVGAGI. Study findings and constraints: It was reported that disease-linked clones were significantly enriched in matched ankylosing spondylitis synovial fluid.

This chain connects TRBV6-5 to TRBJ2-2; 7 bases are shared with TRBD1. The TCR sequence derives from a male donor with ankylosing spondylitis or in good health (not recorded which). The sample was blood, either unsorted or a sorted T cell fraction (not recorded which). In DNA form, the CDR3 reads TGTGCCAGCAGTTACAAGCAGGGGGCCGGGGAGCTGTTTTTT. Protein: CASSYKQGAGELFF.